A selection of T cell receptor beta chains follows, all from one sample in a study of cytomegalovirus exposure and HLA in healthy donors. Assay: immunoSEQ multiplex PCR; the TCRdb copy retains only in-frame clones and omits some. The table lists some 92,000 clones, approximately 79% of them singletons, with approximately 2.8% in the top ten. The sample comprised PBMCs. The receptors shown here come from a man aged 25-45 years in good health and CMV-seronegative. Both conserved end residues are part of each CDR3.

CDR3aa: CASSAYINGGSNTEAFF
v_gene: TRBV2
j_gene: TRBJ1-1

CDR3aa: CAISEGTGVGEAFF
v_gene: TRBV10-3
j_gene: TRBJ1-1

CDR3aa: CASSEYGGAEETQYF
v_gene: TRBV2
j_gene: TRBJ2-5

CDR3aa: CASSPKISGLGLYEQYF
v_gene: TRBV5-1
j_gene: TRBJ2-7

CDR3aa: CASSLATGGGTEAFF
v_gene: TRBV11-1
j_gene: TRBJ1-1

CDR3aa: CASSGGGSSYEQYF
v_gene: TRBV11-3
j_gene: TRBJ2-7

CDR3aa: CASRGQITDTQYF
v_gene: TRBV11-2
j_gene: TRBJ2-3

CDR3aa: CASSPQGYSPLHF
v_gene: TRBV14
j_gene: TRBJ1-6

CDR3aa: CSAGTYTEAFF
v_gene: TRBV20-1
j_gene: TRBJ1-1

CDR3aa: CASSLAGTRNTGELFF
v_gene: TRBV5-1
j_gene: TRBJ2-2

CDR3aa: CASSLEYPRTGEKLGYTF
v_gene: TRBV5-1
j_gene: TRBJ1-2

CDR3aa: CASSLGPPWSNQPQHF
v_gene: TRBV7-9
j_gene: TRBJ1-5

CDR3aa: CASSGGTGQHF
v_gene: TRBV25-1
j_gene: TRBJ2-7

CDR3aa: CASGSGKGNLAKNIQYF
v_gene: TRBV19
j_gene: TRBJ2-4

CDR3aa: CASSADTLLSYNSPLHF
v_gene: TRBV5-6
j_gene: TRBJ1-6

CDR3aa: CASSARDEQYF
v_gene: TRBV11-3
j_gene: TRBJ2-7

CDR3aa: CASSFRPPGQGAVGYTF
v_gene: TRBV5-1
j_gene: TRBJ1-2

CDR3aa: CASKGQAGAEAFF
v_gene: TRBV2
j_gene: TRBJ1-1

CDR3aa: CASSSTGGNEKLFF
v_gene: TRBV5-4
j_gene: TRBJ1-4

CDR3aa: CASSLPVGGSGELFF
v_gene: TRBV9
j_gene: TRBJ2-2

CDR3aa: CASRPGGGRETQYF
v_gene: TRBV5-1
j_gene: TRBJ2-5

CDR3aa: CASSSPGQYNEQFF
v_gene: TRBV5-1
j_gene: TRBJ2-1

CDR3aa: CASSLFRSGTRPEKLFF
v_gene: TRBV5-8
j_gene: TRBJ1-4

CDR3aa: CASSLNELDTEAFF
v_gene: TRBV7-8
j_gene: TRBJ1-1

CDR3aa: CASSLGVSGNTIYF
v_gene: TRBV5-1
j_gene: TRBJ1-3

CDR3aa: CASSGGHLNTEAFF
v_gene: TRBV27
j_gene: TRBJ1-1